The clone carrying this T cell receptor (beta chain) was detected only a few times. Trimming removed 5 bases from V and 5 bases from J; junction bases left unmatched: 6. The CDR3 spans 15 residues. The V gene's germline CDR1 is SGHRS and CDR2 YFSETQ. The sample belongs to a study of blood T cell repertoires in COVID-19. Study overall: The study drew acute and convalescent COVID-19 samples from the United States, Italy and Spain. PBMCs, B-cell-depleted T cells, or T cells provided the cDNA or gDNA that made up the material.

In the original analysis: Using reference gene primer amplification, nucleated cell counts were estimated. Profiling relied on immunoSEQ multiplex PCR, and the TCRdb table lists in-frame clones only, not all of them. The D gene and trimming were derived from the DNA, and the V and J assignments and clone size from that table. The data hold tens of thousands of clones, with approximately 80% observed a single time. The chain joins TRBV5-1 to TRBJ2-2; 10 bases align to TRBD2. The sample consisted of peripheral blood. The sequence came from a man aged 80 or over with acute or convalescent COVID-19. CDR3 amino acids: CASSWGLASTGELFF. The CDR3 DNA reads TGCGCCAGCAGTTGGGGACTAGCGTCTACCGGGGAGCTGTTTTTT.